This T cell receptor beta chain comes out of a study of patients and donors after allogeneic stem cell transplantation. The V end lost 0 bases, the J end lost 0 bases, and 11 bases lay between the germline ends. Germline assignment: CDR1 PRHDT and CDR2 FYEKMQ (reference sequence). The CDR3 has 16 residues. Via MiXCR, TCRdb re-called the RT-PCR reads, giving one row per CDR3 protein. The sample carries approximately 98,000 distinct CDR3 sequences, around 38% recorded once. The sample taken for sequencing was blood, either unsorted or a sorted T cell fraction (not recorded which). V and J are TRBV13 and TRBJ1-2; TRBD1 might be the D (6 bases). This sequence originates from a human donor who was either an allogeneic HSCT recipient or a stem cell or donor lymphocyte infusion donor (not recorded which). It is not recorded whose cells these are; they may come from a transplant donor. This CDR3 reads CASSLGGTGPNYGYTF. The DNA of the CDR3 is TGTGCCAGCAGCTTAGGGGGTACAGGGCCTAACTATGGCTACACCTTC.